This T cell receptor beta chain came from a study of post-analysis software for immune sequencing data. Study findings and constraints: Same-batch preparations were strongly co-clustered by F measure. Among roughly 5 TRBV segments more frequent in patients than controls were TRBV5-6, TRBV5-1 and TRBV20-1.

This clonotype was seen a handful of times. What it recognizes is unknown. TCR beta cDNA libraries included unique molecular identifiers. With roughly 0.85 to 11 million T cells as the source, 450,000 to 600,000 cDNA molecules resulted. TCRdb re-called the PCR reads through MiXCR, storing one row per CDR3 protein. The sample lists about 770,000 distinct CDR3 sequences, under 60% occurring once. CDR1 DFQATT and CDR2 SNEGSKA come from the germline V gene (reference sequence). The CDR3 extends over 12 amino acids. The V and J genes are TRBV20-1 and TRBJ2-4; D perhaps matches TRBD2 (6 bases). The J call is uncertain, as TRBJ2-7 better fits the DNA end. The specimen sequenced was blood. The sequence was obtained from a girl aged 10-17 years with multiple sclerosis. CDR3 sequence: CSASLGSYEQYF. CDR3 bases: TGCAGTGCCAGCCTCGGGAGTTACGAGCAGTACTTC.